These T cell receptor beta chains were read from a single sample in a study of beta chain features in type 1 diabetes. Profiled with immunoSEQ multiplex PCR; TCRdb holds only in-frame clones, not every one. The repertoire includes hundreds of thousands of clones, roughly an eighth of them detected once, and 0.035% to 0.045% sits in the top ten. Sequencing was performed on naive CD4+ T cells from blood. These receptors all stem from a man between 18 and 35 years old with type 1 diabetes. The CDR3 runs from the conserved cysteine through the conserved F or W. The D gene is left open where the match is weak. Rows give clone size only sometimes, using once, few, many, or a class for an expanded clone.

J,V,D,size,CDR3,DNA
TRBJ2-5,TRBV29-1,TRBD1,-,CSARTGEETQYF,TGCAGCGCCAGGACAGGGGAAGAGACCCAGTACTTC
TRBJ1-5,TRBV4-2,-,-,CASSQGDTNQPQHF,TGTGCCAGCAGCCAAGGGGACACCAATCAGCCCCAGCATTTT
TRBJ2-1,TRBV7-2,TRBD2,-,CASSITSDNEQFF,TGTGCCAGCAGTATTACTAGCGACAATGAGCAGTTCTTC
TRBJ2-1,TRBV10-3,-,few,CAISNSGEMNEQFF,TGTGCCATCAGCAATAGCGGAGAGATGAATGAGCAGTTCTTC
TRBJ2-5,TRBV5-1,-,-,CASSLRSGHQETQYF,TGCGCCAGCAGCTTGCGCAGCGGGCATCAAGAGACCCAGTACTTC
TRBJ2-4,TRBV7-9,-,-,CASSPENIQYF,TGTGCCAGCAGCCCAGAGAACATTCAGTACTTC
TRBJ2-7,TRBV27,-,few,CASSRSGLVSYEQYF,TGTGCCAGCAGTCGGAGCGGACTTGTTTCCTACGAGCAGTACTTC
TRBJ2-1,TRBV7-9,TRBD2,few,CASSQPLTSGGTTPGEQFF,TGTGCCAGCAGTCAACCCCTGACTAGCGGGGGCACGACTCCCGGTGAGCAGTTCTTC
TRBJ2-1,TRBV9,-,-,CASSQGGRAYNEQFF,TGTGCCAGCTCCCAGGGGGGTCGGGCCTACAATGAGCAGTTCTTC
TRBJ2-3,TRBV7-9,TRBD2,few,CASSARLAGTDTQYF,TGTGCCAGCAGCGCCCGACTAGCGGGCACAGATACGCAGTATTTT
TRBJ2-5,TRBV6-5,-,-,CASSYSGGAQRTQYF,TGTGCCAGCAGTTACTCCGGCGGGGCCCAGAGGACCCAGTACTTC
TRBJ1-1,TRBV29-1,-,few,CSVVLGLGNRVNTEAFF,TGCAGCGTTGTGTTAGGTCTGGGAAACAGGGTGAACACTGAAGCTTTCTTT
TRBJ1-1,TRBV30,TRBD1,-,CARGQLNTEAFF,TGTGCCCGGGGACAGTTGAACACTGAAGCTTTCTTT
TRBJ1-2,TRBV30,TRBD1,-,CAWEPQGKYGYTF,TGTGCCTGGGAACCACAGGGGAAATATGGCTACACCTTC
TRBJ2-4,TRBV11-1,-,few,CASSSRLQGPKNIQYF,TGTGCCAGCAGCTCCCGACTTCAGGGTCCCAAAAACATTCAGTACTTC
TRBJ2-3,TRBV29-1,TRBD2,-,CSLSSGGAADTQYF,TGCAGCCTGTCTAGCGGGGGGGCCGCTGATACGCAGTATTTT
TRBJ2-1,TRBV21-1,-,-,CASSKGLAPYNEQFF,TGTGCCAGCAGCAAGGGACTAGCGCCCTACAATGAGCAGTTCTTC
TRBJ2-2,TRBV9,-,-,CASSVYGKLNSNTGELFF,TGTGCCAGCAGCGTATACGGGAAATTAAATTCGAACACCGGGGAGCTGTTTTTT
TRBJ1-2,TRBV9,TRBD1,few,CASSTSGTANYGYTF,TGTGCCAGCAGCACCTCCGGGACAGCTAACTATGGCTACACCTTC
TRBJ2-1,TRBV18,TRBD2,few,CASSPGTSGGQLNEQFF,TGTGCCAGCTCACCAGGGACTAGCGGGGGGCAACTCAATGAGCAGTTCTTC
TRBJ1-2,TRBV6-1,TRBD1,-,CASSGETGWIRGYTF,TGTGCCAGCAGTGGAGAGACAGGGTGGATCCGCGGCTACACCTTC
TRBJ2-1,TRBV11-2,TRBD1,-,CASSFGQVRNNEQFF,TGTGCCAGCAGCTTTGGACAGGTCCGCAACAATGAGCAGTTCTTC
TRBJ1-1,TRBV9,-,-,CASSVGLSAPRGYTEAFF,TGTGCCAGCAGCGTAGGCTTGTCAGCCCCACGAGGTTACACTGAAGCTTTCTTT
TRBJ1-5,TRBV29-1,-,few,CSATQGNSNQPQHF,TGCAGCGCCACTCAGGGGAATAGCAATCAGCCCCAGCATTTT
TRBJ2-7,TRBV2,-,-,CASRGGSSYEQYF,TGTGCCAGCAGAGGGGGGAGCTCCTACGAGCAGTACTTC
TRBJ2-1,TRBV4-1,-,-,CASGLRWDEQFF,TGCGCCAGCGGCCTGCGTTGGGATGAGCAGTTCTTC
TRBJ2-2,TRBV7-2,TRBD2,-,CASSPRGAGATGELFF,TGTGCCAGCAGCCCGAGAGGGGCGGGAGCGACCGGGGAGCTGTTTTTT
TRBJ2-2,TRBV2,-,-,CATDTGSVAGELFF,TGTGCCACCGATACCGGGTCCGTCGCCGGGGAGCTGTTTTTT
TRBJ2-1,TRBV19,TRBD1,-,CASSPRGQSVAREQFF,TGTGCCAGTTCGCCTCGGGGACAGTCCGTCGCGCGTGAGCAGTTCTTC
TRBJ2-1,TRBV5-1,-,once,CASSPTSGAVGNEQFF,TGCGCCAGCAGCCCGACGAGTGGGGCAGTGGGCAATGAGCAGTTCTTC
TRBJ2-3,TRBV19,-,-,CASQRTPYTDTQYF,TGTGCCAGTCAGCGGACCCCTTACACAGATACGCAGTATTTT
TRBJ2-1,TRBV18,-,-,CASSPGTGNNEQFF,TGTGCCAGCTCACCAGGTACAGGCAACAATGAGCAGTTCTTC
TRBJ1-5,TRBV7-9,TRBD1,-,CASSLDRGGQPQHF,TGTGCCAGCAGCTTAGACAGGGGCGGTCAGCCCCAGCATTTT
TRBJ1-2,TRBV19,-,few,CASSIYGYGYTF,TGTGCCAGTAGTATTTACGGCTATGGCTACACCTTC
TRBJ2-3,TRBV7-2,-,few,CASILDPTDTQYF,TGTGCCAGCATACTGGATCCCACGGATACGCAGTATTTT
TRBJ2-7,TRBV5-1,-,-,CASSWGPGMLSPEQYF,TGCGCCAGCAGCTGGGGTCCGGGGATGCTGTCCCCCGAGCAGTACTTC
TRBJ2-5,TRBV5-1,-,few,CASNLAPREETQYF,TGCGCCAGCAACTTGGCCCCCAGGGAAGAGACCCAGTACTTC
TRBJ1-4,TRBV4-1,-,-,CASSQSPGREEKLFF,TGCGCCAGCAGCCAAAGCCCGGGGAGGGAAGAAAAACTGTTTTTT
TRBJ2-3,TRBV9,TRBD2,-,CASSGPSGSTDTQYF,TGTGCCAGCAGCGGACCTAGCGGGAGTACAGATACGCAGTATTTT
TRBJ2-1,TRBV18,-,few,CASSPQGSYNEQFF,TGTGCCAGCTCACCACAGGGCTCCTACAATGAGCAGTTCTTC
TRBJ1-3,TRBV4-1,-,-,CASSQPGRTKENTIYF,TGCGCCAGCAGCCAACCCGGACGGACAAAGGAAAACACCATATATTTT
TRBJ2-7,TRBV28,TRBD1,few,CASSFTGTGSDEQYF,TGTGCCAGCAGTTTCACCGGGACAGGGTCGGACGAGCAGTACTTC
TRBJ2-3,TRBV9,-,-,CASSVGIAHTDTQYF,TGTGCCAGCAGCGTGGGGATCGCGCACACAGATACGCAGTATTTT
TRBJ2-2,TRBV29-1,-,-,CSVLTGGTNTGELFF,TGCAGCGTACTCACAGGAGGCACGAACACCGGGGAGCTGTTTTTT
TRBJ2-3,TRBV7-7,-,-,CASSLLALGTDTQYF,TGTGCCAGCAGCTTACTAGCGTTGGGCACAGATACGCAGTATTTT
TRBJ2-2,TRBV29-1,-,few,CSVGGSRAKNTGELFF,TGCAGCGTTGGGGGGTCCAGGGCTAAGAACACCGGGGAGCTGTTTTTT
TRBJ2-1,TRBV5-1,-,-,CASSPGSFYNEQFF,TGCGCCAGCAGTCCCGGAAGCTTCTACAATGAGCAGTTCTTC
TRBJ2-3,TRBV5-4,-,-,CASSLSTDTQYF,TGTGCCAGCAGCTTGAGCACAGATACGCAGTATTTT
TRBJ2-5,TRBV7-3,-,-,CASSLGDQETQYF,TGTGCCAGCAGCTTAGGTGACCAAGAGACCCAGTACTTC
TRBJ2-1,TRBV30,TRBD1,few,CALDRDRVYGTGTGFRDEQFF,TGTGCACTTGACCGGGACAGGGTGTACGGAACCGGGACAGGGTTTAGGGATGAGCAGTTCTTC
TRBJ1-1,TRBV29-1,TRBD1,few,CSVGQGEAFF,TGCAGCGTCGGACAGGGTGAAGCTTTCTTT
TRBJ2-2,TRBV29-1,TRBD1,few,CSVYQGALYTGELFF,TGCAGCGTCTATCAGGGGGCCTTATACACCGGGGAGCTGTTTTTT
TRBJ2-3,TRBV6-5,-,-,CASSYSVAGPADTQYF,TGTGCCAGCAGTTACTCGGTAGCAGGCCCCGCCGATACGCAGTATTTT
TRBJ1-5,TRBV7-2,-,-,CASSLTNLWNQPQHF,TGTGCCAGCAGCCTGACCAATTTATGGAATCAGCCCCAGCATTTT
TRBJ1-3,TRBV9,-,-,CASSVEQGGNTIYF,TGTGCCAGCAGCGTAGAACAGGGTGGAAACACCATATATTTT
TRBJ2-5,TRBV2,-,-,CASSEAAGETQYF,TGTGCCAGCAGTGAAGCGGCAGGGGAGACCCAGTACTTC
TRBJ1-1,TRBV19,-,few,CASSYSFPLVPPGGRTEAFF,TGTGCCAGTAGTTATTCATTTCCATTGGTACCTCCTGGAGGGCGAACTGAAGCTTTCTTT